This T cell receptor beta chain emerged from a study of response to subunit inactivated influenza vaccine. Study-wide results and caveats: Few new T cells, the authors suggested, are recruited by each seasonal influenza vaccination.

A single record per CDR3 protein comes from TCRdb applying MiXCR to the RT-PCR reads. Of under 800,000 distinct CDR3 sequences listed, around 14% are singletons. To note about this clonotype: Its antigen is still unknown.

The CDR3 spans 12 residues. Germline CDR1 is LGHDT and CDR2 is YNNKEL (reference sequence). The source of this sequence is a man aged 50 to 60 who received an inactivated influenza vaccine. The sequenced sample was PBMCs from blood, obtained roughly 15 days before vaccination. V usage is TRBV3-1 and J usage is TRBJ2-1; TRBD1 aligns across 9 bases. CDR3 loop: CASGQGQGRRFF. The CDR3 coding sequence is TGTGCTAGTGGCCAGGGACAGGGACGGCGGTTCTTC.